This is a list of T cell receptor beta chains from one sample in a study of T-cell memory formation after mild COVID-19. TCRdb fed the 5' RACE reads into MiXCR, producing one record per CDR3 protein. The table has approximately 260,000 distinct CDR3 sequences, over 15% seen once. Specimen: PBMCs or a T cell subset sorted from them (not recorded which). These receptors all stem from a man younger than 35 who had mild COVID-19 (a few samples of this study predate the infection). Cell type and time point are not known. Each CDR3 is given with its conserved first and last residue. The order of the fields is V gene, clone size, D gene, J gene, CDR3 DNA, CDR3 protein. The D gene is left open where the match is weak. Rows give clone size only sometimes, using once, few, many, or a class for an expanded clone.

v_call: TRBV6-1
clone_size: NA
d_call: TRBD2
j_call: TRBJ2-1
cdr3_nt: TGTGCCAGTGTTTGGGGAGGGCGTTACAATGAGCAGTTCTTC
cdr3_aa: CASVWGGRYNEQFF

v_call: TRBV7-9
clone_size: NA
d_call: TRBD2
j_call: TRBJ2-3
cdr3_nt: TGTGCCAGCAGCTTATCTGGACTAGCGGGGGCGGGAGATACGCAGTATTTT
cdr3_aa: CASSLSGLAGAGDTQYF

v_call: TRBV6-5
clone_size: few
d_call: NA
j_call: TRBJ2-2
cdr3_nt: TGTGCCAGCAGTTACGGAGGATTCACCGGGGAGCTGTTTTTT
cdr3_aa: CASSYGGFTGELFF

v_call: TRBV5-1
clone_size: NA
d_call: NA
j_call: TRBJ2-3
cdr3_nt: TGCGCCAGCAGCTTGTGGAGTACTAGCACAGATACGCAGTATTTT
cdr3_aa: CASSLWSTSTDTQYF

v_call: TRBV11-2
clone_size: NA
d_call: TRBD1
j_call: TRBJ2-7
cdr3_nt: TGTGCCAGCAGGGGACAGGCCTACGAGCAGTACTTC
cdr3_aa: CASRGQAYEQYF

v_call: TRBV5-4
clone_size: few
d_call: TRBD1
j_call: TRBJ1-2
cdr3_nt: TGTGCCAGCAGCTTCCAGGGGGCTTTGGTGGGCGGCTACACCTTC
cdr3_aa: CASSFQGALVGGYTF

v_call: TRBV15
clone_size: NA
d_call: NA
j_call: TRBJ2-1
cdr3_nt: TGTGCCACCAGCAGAGGAGGGGAGACCTACAATGAGCAGTTCTTC
cdr3_aa: CATSRGGETYNEQFF

v_call: TRBV7-3
clone_size: few
d_call: NA
j_call: TRBJ2-2
cdr3_nt: TGTGCCAGCGCCCTCCGGGGACCCTCCGGGGAGCTGTTTTTT
cdr3_aa: CASALRGPSGELFF

v_call: TRBV9
clone_size: NA
d_call: NA
j_call: TRBJ2-6
cdr3_nt: TGTGCCAGCAGACGAACAGATAGCTCTGGGGCCAACGTCCTGACTTTC
cdr3_aa: CASRRTDSSGANVLTF

v_call: TRBV6-1
clone_size: many
d_call: NA
j_call: TRBJ2-7
cdr3_nt: TGTGCCAGCAGTGAAGGGGACTCGAGCTCCTACGAGCAGTACTTC
cdr3_aa: CASSEGDSSSYEQYF

v_call: TRBV5-4
clone_size: few
d_call: TRBD1
j_call: TRBJ2-1
cdr3_nt: TGTGCCAGCGGTCCGACAGGGGTCAATGAGCAGTTCTTC
cdr3_aa: CASGPTGVNEQFF

v_call: TRBV7-9
clone_size: few
d_call: TRBD1
j_call: TRBJ2-1
cdr3_nt: TGTGCCAGCAGCCACCTCCTCGGACAGGGTCCCAATGAGCAGTTCTTC
cdr3_aa: CASSHLLGQGPNEQFF

v_call: TRBV20-1
clone_size: few
d_call: TRBD2
j_call: TRBJ2-3
cdr3_nt: TGCAGTGCTAGAGATGGCGGGGGGGCCGCAGATACGCAGTATTTT
cdr3_aa: CSARDGGGAADTQYF

v_call: TRBV27
clone_size: NA
d_call: NA
j_call: TRBJ1-5
cdr3_nt: TGTGCCACCAAACAAATGGGGGGCGTCAGCAATCAGCCCCAGCATTTT
cdr3_aa: CATKQMGGVSNQPQHF

v_call: TRBV15
clone_size: few
d_call: TRBD2
j_call: TRBJ2-2
cdr3_nt: TGTGCCACCAGCAGAGTCGGGGGGGCGGGAACCGGGGAGCTGTTTTTT
cdr3_aa: CATSRVGGAGTGELFF

v_call: TRBV29-1
clone_size: few
d_call: NA
j_call: TRBJ1-2
cdr3_nt: TGCAGCGTTGGCCAGACAGTTAACTATGGCTACACCTTC
cdr3_aa: CSVGQTVNYGYTF

v_call: TRBV4-3
clone_size: many
d_call: NA
j_call: TRBJ1-4
cdr3_nt: TGCGCCAGCAGAAAAAGGGGCAGTTCTGATGAAAAACTGTTTTTT
cdr3_aa: CASRKRGSSDEKLFF

v_call: TRBV12-3/TRBV12-4
clone_size: NA
d_call: NA
j_call: TRBJ2-3
cdr3_nt: TGTGCCAGCAGTTTAGCGCTAAGTGGAGATACGCAGTATTTT
cdr3_aa: CASSLALSGDTQYF

v_call: TRBV7-6
clone_size: few
d_call: NA
j_call: TRBJ2-7
cdr3_nt: TGTGCCAGCAGCTTAGGTAATGGTGAGGTCTACGAGCAGTACTTC
cdr3_aa: CASSLGNGEVYEQYF

v_call: TRBV5-6
clone_size: few
d_call: NA
j_call: TRBJ1-1
cdr3_nt: TGTGCCAGCAGCAAGGCCTCGGGGGAAGCTTTCTTT
cdr3_aa: CASSKASGEAFF

v_call: TRBV5-1
clone_size: NA
d_call: NA
j_call: TRBJ1-5
cdr3_nt: TGCGCCAGCAGCTTGACGGGGGCCGGTCAGCCCCAGCATTTT
cdr3_aa: CASSLTGAGQPQHF

v_call: TRBV18
clone_size: NA
d_call: NA
j_call: TRBJ1-2
cdr3_nt: TGTGCCAGCTCACCACCAACAGACTATGGCTACACCTTC
cdr3_aa: CASSPPTDYGYTF

v_call: TRBV7-6
clone_size: many
d_call: TRBD1
j_call: TRBJ2-7
cdr3_nt: TGTGCCAGCAGGAGGGACAGGAGCTCCTACGAGCAGTACTTC
cdr3_aa: CASRRDRSSYEQYF

v_call: TRBV20-1
clone_size: NA
d_call: NA
j_call: TRBJ1-6
cdr3_nt: TGCAGTGCTAGGACAGGATTCAGTTCACCCCTCCACTTT
cdr3_aa: CSARTGFSSPLHF

v_call: TRBV4-2
clone_size: NA
d_call: NA
j_call: TRBJ2-3
cdr3_nt: TGTGCCAGCAGCCAGGAAGAGCTGGGGGATACGCAGTATTTT
cdr3_aa: CASSQEELGDTQYF

v_call: TRBV7-3
clone_size: NA
d_call: TRBD2
j_call: TRBJ2-1
cdr3_nt: TGTGCCAGCAGCTTAAGCGGGGGGGCTGGGGAGCAGTTCTTC
cdr3_aa: CASSLSGGAGEQFF

v_call: TRBV6-1
clone_size: NA
d_call: NA
j_call: TRBJ2-7
cdr3_nt: TGTGCCAGCAGTGAAGCTGGGGGGCTGGACTACGAGCAGTACTTC
cdr3_aa: CASSEAGGLDYEQYF

v_call: TRBV3-1
clone_size: few
d_call: NA
j_call: TRBJ1-2
cdr3_nt: TGTGCCAGCAGCCAAGACCGGCAGAACTATGGCTACACCTTC
cdr3_aa: CASSQDRQNYGYTF

v_call: TRBV5-1
clone_size: NA
d_call: TRBD2
j_call: TRBJ2-7
cdr3_nt: TGCGCCAGTAAAACTAGCGGGCAAACCTACGAGCAGTACTTC
cdr3_aa: CASKTSGQTYEQYF

v_call: TRBV4-3
clone_size: few
d_call: NA
j_call: TRBJ2-3
cdr3_nt: TGCGCCAGCAGCCAGGCAAGACTCCACCAGGCCGATACGCAGTATTTT
cdr3_aa: CASSQARLHQADTQYF

v_call: TRBV18
clone_size: NA
d_call: NA
j_call: TRBJ2-7
cdr3_nt: TGTGCCAGCTCACCGCGGGCGGAATACGAGCAGTACTTC
cdr3_aa: CASSPRAEYEQYF

v_call: TRBV5-6
clone_size: NA
d_call: TRBD1
j_call: TRBJ2-1
cdr3_nt: TGTGCCAGCAGCTTGAGTTGGGCAGGGGGACACAATGAGCAGTTCTTC
cdr3_aa: CASSLSWAGGHNEQFF